The T cell receptor (beta chain) under discussion was sequenced for a study of blood T cell repertoires in COVID-19. One Seattle source followed patients from active infection through their disease course. TCRdb keeps only in-frame clones here, not all; method: immunoSEQ multiplex PCR. The profile shows tens of thousands of clones, approximately 86% of them singletons. A single count supports this clone. This CDR3 region has 15 residues. V lost 3 bases and J 4 bases, leaving 15 bases between the germline ends. Germline CDR1 LNHDA, CDR2 SQIVND (reference sequence). The V and J genes are TRBV19 and TRBJ1-1; D possibly corresponds to TRBD1 (5 bases). The receptor comes from a man older than 75 with COVID-19, enrolled during active disease. The sequenced sample consisted of peripheral blood. This CDR3 reads CASSILDSRVTEAFF. DNA for the CDR3: TGTGCCAGTAGTATCCTCGACAGTCGCGTCACTGAAGCTTTCTTT.